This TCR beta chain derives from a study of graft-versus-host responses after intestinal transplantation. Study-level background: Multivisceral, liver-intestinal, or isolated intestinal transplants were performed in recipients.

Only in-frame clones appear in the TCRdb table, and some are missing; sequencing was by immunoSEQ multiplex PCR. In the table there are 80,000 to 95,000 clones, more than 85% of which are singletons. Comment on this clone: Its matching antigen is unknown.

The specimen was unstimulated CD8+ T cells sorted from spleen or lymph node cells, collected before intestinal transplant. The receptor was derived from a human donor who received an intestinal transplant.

CDR3 loop: CASSFGLPDTQYF. The CDR3 DNA is TGTGCCAGCAGCTTTGGACTACCAGATACGCAGTATTTT. The chain couples TRBV11-2 to TRBJ2-3; D might be TRBD2 (6 bases). Looked up from germline, CDR1 is SGHAT and CDR2 is FQNNGV. This CDR3 comprises 13 residues. The germline V and J ends were trimmed by 3 bases and 4 bases, with 8 bases remaining between them.